The source of this TCR beta chain is a study of blood T cell repertoires in COVID-19. Study as a whole: Samples taken during acute and convalescent COVID-19 were collected in the United States, Italy and Spain. PBMCs, B-cell-depleted T cells, or T cells were the source of the cDNA or gDNA that made up the material.

Germline CDR1 is SGHRS and CDR2 is YFSETQ. Trimming at V came to 5 bases and at J to 14 bases, leaving 11 bases not matched to a gene. This CDR3 has 14 residues. As handled by the study authors: Reference gene primers were amplified, and this amplification served to estimate nucleated cell counts. The data were produced by immunoSEQ multiplex PCR, yet TCRdb's version contains in-frame clones alone and is incomplete. That table furnishes V, J and clone size, whereas the DNA furnished D and trimming. The data show just over 650,000 clones, 75% to 90% seen once. The sequence was collected from a woman aged 18-29 years with acute or convalescent COVID-19. The sequencing input was peripheral blood. This chain uses TRBV5-1 with TRBJ1-4; TRBD1 aligns across 11 bases. Written as DNA, the CDR3 is TGCGCCAGCAGATCCGGACAGGGGGCTTTGAGGCTGTTTTTT. Its translation: CASRSGQGALRLFF.